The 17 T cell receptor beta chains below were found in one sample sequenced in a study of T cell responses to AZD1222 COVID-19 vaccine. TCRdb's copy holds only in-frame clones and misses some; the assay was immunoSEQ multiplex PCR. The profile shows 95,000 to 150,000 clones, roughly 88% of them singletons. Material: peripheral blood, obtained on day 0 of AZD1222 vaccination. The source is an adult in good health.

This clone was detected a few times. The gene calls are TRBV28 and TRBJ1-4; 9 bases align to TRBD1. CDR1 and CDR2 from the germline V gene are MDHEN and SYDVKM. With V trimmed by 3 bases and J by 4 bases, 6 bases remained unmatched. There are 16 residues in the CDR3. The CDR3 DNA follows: TGTGCCAGCAGTTTGAGGACAGGGGCCTTTAATGAAAAACTGTTTTTT. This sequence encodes CASSLRTGAFNEKLFF. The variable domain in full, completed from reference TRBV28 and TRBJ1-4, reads DVKVTQSSRYLVKRTGEKVFLECVQDMDHENMFWYRQDPGLGLRLIYFSYDVKMKEKGDIPEGYSVSREKKERFSLILESASTNQTSMYLCASSLRTGAFNEKLFFGSGTQLSVL.

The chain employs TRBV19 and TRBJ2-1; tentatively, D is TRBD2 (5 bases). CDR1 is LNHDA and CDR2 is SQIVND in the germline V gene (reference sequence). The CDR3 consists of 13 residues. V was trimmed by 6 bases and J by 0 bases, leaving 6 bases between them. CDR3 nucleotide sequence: TGTGCCAGTAGCGGGAACTCCTACAATGAGCAGTTCTTC. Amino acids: CASSGNSYNEQFF.

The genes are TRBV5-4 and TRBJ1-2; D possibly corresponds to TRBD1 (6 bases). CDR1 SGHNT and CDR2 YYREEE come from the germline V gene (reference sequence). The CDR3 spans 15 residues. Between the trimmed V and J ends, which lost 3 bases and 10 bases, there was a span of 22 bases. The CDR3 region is CASSSWAGGRDDYTF. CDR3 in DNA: TGTGCCAGCAGCTCCTGGGCCGGGGGCAGGGATGACTACACCTTC. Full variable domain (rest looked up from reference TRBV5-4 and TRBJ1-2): ETGVTQSPTHLIKTRGQQVTLRCSSQSGHNTVSWYQQALGQGPQFIFQYYREEENGRGNFPPRFSGLQFPNYSSELNVNALELDDSALYLCASSSWAGGRDDYTFGSGTRLTVV.

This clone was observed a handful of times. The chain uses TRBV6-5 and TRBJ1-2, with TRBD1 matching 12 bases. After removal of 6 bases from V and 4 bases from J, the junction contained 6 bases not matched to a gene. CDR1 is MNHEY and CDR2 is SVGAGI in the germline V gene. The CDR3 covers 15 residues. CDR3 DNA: TGTGCCAGCAGGGCCCCGGGACAGGGGGCCTATGGCTACACCTTC. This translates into CASRAPGQGAYGYTF.

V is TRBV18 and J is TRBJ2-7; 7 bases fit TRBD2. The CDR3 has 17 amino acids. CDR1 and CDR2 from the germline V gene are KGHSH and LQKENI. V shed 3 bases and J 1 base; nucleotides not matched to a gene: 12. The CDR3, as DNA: TGTGCCAGCTCACCGAGGTACACTGGCGGGGGTTCCTACGAGCAGTACTTC. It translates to CASSPRYTGGGSYEQYF. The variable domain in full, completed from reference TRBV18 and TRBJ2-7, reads NAGVMQNPRHLVRRRGQEARLRCSPMKGHSHVYWYRQLPEEGLKFMVYLQKENIIDESGMPKERFSAEFPKEGPSILRIQQVVRGDSAAYFCASSPRYTGGGSYEQYFGPGTRLTVT.

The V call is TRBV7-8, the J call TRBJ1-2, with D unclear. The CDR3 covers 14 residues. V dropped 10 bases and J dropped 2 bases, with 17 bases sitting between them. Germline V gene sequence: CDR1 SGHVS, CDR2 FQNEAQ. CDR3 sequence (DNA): TGTGCCACCGCCTCCGTCGGAGCCAACTATGGCTACACCTTC. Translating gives CATASVGANYGYTF.

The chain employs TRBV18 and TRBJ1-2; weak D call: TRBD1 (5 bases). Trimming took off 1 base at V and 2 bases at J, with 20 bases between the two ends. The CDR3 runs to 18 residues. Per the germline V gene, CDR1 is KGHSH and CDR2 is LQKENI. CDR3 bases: TGTGCCAGCTCACCACGATCGACAGCCAAAAAGGGGAACTATGGCTACACCTTC. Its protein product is CASSPRSTAKKGNYGYTF.

The CDR3 DNA reads TGTGCCAGCAGCTTAGACAGAGACCGCTCCTACAATGAGCAGTTCTTC. It encodes CASSLDRDRSYNEQFF. This rearrangement joins TRBV11-3 to TRBJ2-1; D not certain. The V end lost 0 bases, the J end lost 0 bases, and 9 bases lay between the germline ends. The CDR3 has 16 amino acids. CDR1 is SGHNT, CDR2 YENEEA, per germline.

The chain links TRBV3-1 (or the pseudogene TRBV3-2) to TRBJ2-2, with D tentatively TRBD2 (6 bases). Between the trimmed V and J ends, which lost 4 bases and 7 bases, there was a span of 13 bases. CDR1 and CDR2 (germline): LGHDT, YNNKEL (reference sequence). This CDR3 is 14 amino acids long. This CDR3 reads CASSPYDGGGELFF. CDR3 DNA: TGTGCCAGCAGCCCCTATGACGGGGGCGGGGAGCTGTTTTTT.

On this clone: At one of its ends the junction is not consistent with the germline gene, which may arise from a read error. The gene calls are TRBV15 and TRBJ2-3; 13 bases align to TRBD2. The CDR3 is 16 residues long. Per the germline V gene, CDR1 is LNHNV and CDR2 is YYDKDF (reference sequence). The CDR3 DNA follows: TGTCCCACCACCACAACTAGCGGGGGGGGGTCAGATACGCAGTATTTT. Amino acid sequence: CPTTTTSGGGSDTQYF.

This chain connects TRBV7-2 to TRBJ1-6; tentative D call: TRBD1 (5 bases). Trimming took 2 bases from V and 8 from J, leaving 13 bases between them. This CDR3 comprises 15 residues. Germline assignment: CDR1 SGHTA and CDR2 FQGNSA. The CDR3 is CASSLKWGGDSPLHF. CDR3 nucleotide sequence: TGTGCCAGCAGCTTAAAGTGGGGGGGTGATTCACCCCTCCACTTT.

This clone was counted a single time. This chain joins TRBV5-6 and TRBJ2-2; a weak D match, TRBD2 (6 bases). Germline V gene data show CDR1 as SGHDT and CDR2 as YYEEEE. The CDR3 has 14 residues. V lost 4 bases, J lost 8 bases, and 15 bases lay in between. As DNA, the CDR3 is TGTGCCAGCAGCGCCGGTGGGGGAGGAGGGGAGCTGTTTTTT. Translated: CASSAGGGGGELFF.

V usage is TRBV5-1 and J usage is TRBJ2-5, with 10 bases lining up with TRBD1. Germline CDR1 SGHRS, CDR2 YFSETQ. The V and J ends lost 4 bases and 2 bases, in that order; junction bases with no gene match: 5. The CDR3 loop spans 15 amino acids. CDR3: CASSNRDRGQETQYF. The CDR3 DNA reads TGCGCCAGCAGCAACCGGGACAGGGGACAAGAGACCCAGTACTTC.

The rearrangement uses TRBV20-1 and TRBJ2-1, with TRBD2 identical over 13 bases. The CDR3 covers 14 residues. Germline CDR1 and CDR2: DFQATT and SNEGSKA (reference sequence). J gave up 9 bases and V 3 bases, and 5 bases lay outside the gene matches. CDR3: CSASHWTSGGEQFF. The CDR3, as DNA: TGCAGTGCTAGTCACTGGACTAGCGGGGGTGAGCAGTTCTTC.

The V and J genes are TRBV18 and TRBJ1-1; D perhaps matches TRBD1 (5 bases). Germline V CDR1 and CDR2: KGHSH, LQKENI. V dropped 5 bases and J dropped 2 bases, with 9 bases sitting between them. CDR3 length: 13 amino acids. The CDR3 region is CASSAGVNTEAFF. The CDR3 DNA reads TGTGCCAGCTCAGCGGGGGTAAACACTGAAGCTTTCTTT.

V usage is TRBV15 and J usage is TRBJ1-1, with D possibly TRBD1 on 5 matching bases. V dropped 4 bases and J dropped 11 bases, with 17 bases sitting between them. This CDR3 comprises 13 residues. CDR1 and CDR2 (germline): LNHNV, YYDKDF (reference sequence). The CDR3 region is CATSTDVDIPAFF. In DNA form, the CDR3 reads TGTGCCACCAGCACGGACGTGGACATCCCCGCTTTCTTT.

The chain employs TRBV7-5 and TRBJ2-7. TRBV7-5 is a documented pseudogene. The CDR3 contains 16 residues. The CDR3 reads CARSSPRTVTSYEQYF. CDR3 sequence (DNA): TGTGCCAGAAGCTCCCCTCGGACGGTGACCTCCTACGAGCAGTACTTC.